The entry that follows covers one TCR beta chain sequence. This specimen comes from a study of blood T cell repertoires in COVID-19. Study-level background: Acute and convalescent COVID-19 specimens originated in the United States, Italy and Spain. PBMCs, B-cell-depleted T cells, or T cells were the source of the cDNA or gDNA that made up the material.

With V trimmed by 4 bases and J by 5 bases, 5 bases remained unmatched. The CDR3 sequence is 15 residues long. In germline, CDR1 is MNHEY, CDR2 SVGAGI. Per the study methods: Estimation of nucleated cell counts was performed using reference gene primer amplification. Method: immunoSEQ multiplex PCR; TCRdb's copy keeps in-frame clones and lacks some. V, J and clone size reflect that table, while D and trimming were determined from the DNA. The sample has some 26,000 clones, around 88% seen once. The clonotype originates from a human donor with active COVID-19. The donor label of this sample is uncertain. Specimen: peripheral blood. V usage is TRBV6-5 and J usage is TRBJ2-1; 10 bases are shared with TRBD2. CDR3 nucleotide sequence: TGTGCCAGCAGTTTAGCGGGAGGCCTAAACAATGAGCAGTTCTTC. Translating it yields CASSLAGGLNNEQFF.